A single sample gave rise to the 3 T cell receptor beta chains below, sequenced in a study of cytomegalovirus exposure and HLA in healthy donors. The PCR employed 60 Vbeta primers together with 13 Jbeta primers. The protocol was immunoSEQ multiplex PCR, while the TCRdb copy is restricted to in-frame clones and leaves out a portion. The sample lists 100,000 to 150,000 clones; 74% were seen once. Sequences were obtained from PBMCs. These TCRs come from a woman in her forties or fifties in good health and CMV-seropositive.

The rearrangement links TRBV11-3 to TRBJ2-2; weak D call: TRBD2 (6 bases). V gave up 5 bases and J gave up 4 bases, with 17 bases separating them. The CDR3 has 16 residues. The germline gives CDR1 SGHNT, CDR2 YENEEA. DNA of the CDR3: TGTGCCAGCAGCGACTTTGGGGACTGGGTCACCGGGGAGCTGTTTTTT. Translating gives CASSDFGDWVTGELFF.

The J gene is TRBJ1-3, the V gene TRBV2; unclear D gene. The CDR3 consists of 15 residues. Per the germline V gene, CDR1 is SNHLY and CDR2 is FYNNEI. V was clipped by 4 bases and J by 0 bases, with 10 bases between them. CDR3 loop: CASSGEGLSGNTIYF. The CDR3 nucleotides read TGTGCCAGCAGTGGGGAGGGCCTCTCTGGAAACACCATATATTTT.

The V call is TRBV7-2, the J call TRBJ2-3; TRBD2 matches 10 bases. J lost 2 bases, V lost 5 bases, and 7 bases had no gene match. Germline V gives CDR1 SGHTA, CDR2 FQGNSA. This CDR3 contains 16 residues. The DNA for the CDR3 is TGTGCCAGCAGCCGCCTGCTAGCGGGGGCCACAGATACGCAGTATTTT. Protein: CASSRLLAGATDTQYF.